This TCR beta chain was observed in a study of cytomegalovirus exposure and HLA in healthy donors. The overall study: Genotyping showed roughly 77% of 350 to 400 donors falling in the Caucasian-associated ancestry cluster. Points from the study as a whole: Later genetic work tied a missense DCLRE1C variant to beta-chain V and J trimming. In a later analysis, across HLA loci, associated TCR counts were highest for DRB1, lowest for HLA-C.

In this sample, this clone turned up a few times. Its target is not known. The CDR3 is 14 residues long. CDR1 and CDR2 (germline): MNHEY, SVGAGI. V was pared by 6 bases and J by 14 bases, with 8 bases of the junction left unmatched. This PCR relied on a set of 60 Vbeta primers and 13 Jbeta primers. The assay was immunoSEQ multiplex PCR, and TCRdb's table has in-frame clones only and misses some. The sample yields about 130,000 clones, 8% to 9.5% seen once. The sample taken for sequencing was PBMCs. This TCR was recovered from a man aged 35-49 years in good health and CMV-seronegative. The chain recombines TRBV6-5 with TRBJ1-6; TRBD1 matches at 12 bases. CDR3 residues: CASSRDRGPATLHF. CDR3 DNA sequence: TGTGCCAGCAGCCGGGACAGGGGGCCCGCCACCCTCCACTTT.